These T cell receptor beta chains were read from a single sample in a study of neurological immune-mediated disorders. One entry per CDR3 protein, called by TCRdb with MiXCR from the 5' RACE reads. The sample carries about 59,000 distinct CDR3 sequences, roughly 3.5% recorded once. Sequencing was done on a sample of PBMCs. These receptors all stem from a woman aged 25 to 45 with multiple sclerosis. The CDR3 runs from the conserved cysteine through the conserved F or W. The order of the fields is D gene, V gene, J gene, clone size, CDR3 protein, CDR3 DNA. A D gene is named only where the DNA matches it firmly. Not all rows give a size; the values are once, few, many and, for expanded clones, a class.

NA	TRBV9	TRBJ2-2	many	CASSVASGALNTGELFF	TGTGCCAGCAGCGTAGCTTCGGGGGCTCTGAACACCGGGGAGCTGTTTTTT
NA	TRBV20-1	TRBJ1-5	many	CSGATPGNQPQHF	TGCAGTGGGGCTACCCCGGGCAATCAGCCCCAGCATTTT
TRBD1	TRBV7-2	TRBJ2-5	many	CASSTRQGWGSETQYF	TGTGCCAGCAGCACTAGACAGGGTTGGGGGTCGGAGACCCAGTACTTC
TRBD1	TRBV12-3/TRBV12-4	TRBJ1-1	NA	CASSSRTGEGTEAFF	TGTGCCAGCAGTTCGCGGACAGGGGAGGGCACTGAAGCTTTCTTT
TRBD1	TRBV5-1	TRBJ2-7	many	CASSFSGTGSYEQYF	TGCGCCAGCAGCTTCTCCGGGACAGGGTCCTACGAGCAGTACTTC
TRBD2	TRBV24-1	TRBJ2-1	many	CATSDGGGAYNEQFF	TGTGCCACCAGTGATGGCGGGGGGGCCTACAATGAGCAGTTCTTC
TRBD1	TRBV7-2	TRBJ2-4	many	CASRDGQGGKIQYF	TGTGCCAGCAGGGACGGACAGGGAGGAAAAATTCAGTACTTC
NA	TRBV20-1	TRBJ2-3	few	CSAMAGASDTQYF	TGCAGTGCTATGGCAGGGGCTTCAGATACGCAGTATTTT
TRBD1	TRBV24-1	TRBJ1-1	many	CATSGRGQGAEAFF	TGTGCCACCAGTGGCCGGGGACAGGGGGCTGAAGCTTTCTTT
TRBD1	TRBV29-1	TRBJ2-5	many	CSVEPDRGRGETQYF	TGCAGCGTTGAACCTGACAGGGGGCGCGGTGAGACCCAGTACTTC
NA	TRBV5-6	TRBJ2-2	many	CASRGDGELFF	TGTGCCAGCAGAGGGGACGGGGAGCTGTTTTTT
NA	TRBV7-9	TRBJ2-1	many	CASSLGQQNEQFF	TGTGCCAGCAGCTTAGGACAGCAGAATGAGCAGTTCTTC
TRBD2	TRBV20-1	TRBJ2-7	many	CSAREVAGGIYEQYF	TGCAGTGCAAGGGAGGTAGCGGGGGGAATTTACGAGCAGTACTTC
TRBD1	TRBV29-1	TRBJ1-2	many	CSVEGSDRATLYGYTF	TGCAGCGTTGAAGGCTCGGACAGGGCGACTCTCTATGGCTACACCTTC
NA	TRBV20-1	TRBJ2-7	many	CSAETGGSSYEQYF	TGCAGTGCTGAGACCGGGGGAAGCTCCTACGAGCAGTACTTC
TRBD2	TRBV6-5	TRBJ2-1	many	CASSPSGGLGDEQFF	TGTGCCAGCAGCCCTAGCGGGGGCCTGGGGGATGAGCAGTTCTTC
NA	TRBV14	TRBJ2-1	many	CASSGRSYNEQFF	TGTGCCAGCAGCGGGAGATCCTACAATGAGCAGTTCTTC
NA	TRBV20-1	TRBJ1-5	NA	CSARGVSIDQPQNF	TGCAGTGCTAGAGGGGTTTCGATTGATCAGCCCCAGAATTTT
NA	TRBV28	TRBJ1-5	many	CASSAVGVRNQPQHF	TGTGCCAGCAGCGCCGTCGGGGTGCGCAATCAGCCCCAGCATTTT
NA	TRBV7-9	TRBJ2-7	many	CASSLVQGFAYEQYF	TGTGCCAGCAGCTTAGTCCAGGGTTTCGCCTACGAGCAGTACTTC
NA	TRBV28	TRBJ1-2	many	CASSPLHRRAHWGANYGYTF	TGTGCCAGCAGTCCACTCCACCGACGGGCACATTGGGGCGCTAACTATGGCTACACCTTC
NA	TRBV2	TRBJ2-1	many	CASSVSDLLQFF	TGTGCCAGCAGCGTATCGGATCTCTTGCAGTTCTTC
NA	TRBV18	TRBJ1-5	NA	CASSPARVYQPQNF	TGTGCCAGCTCACCAGCCAGGGTTTACCAGCCCCAGAATTTT
TRBD1	TRBV5-1	TRBJ2-1	many	CASSQAWTGNNEQFF	TGCGCCAGCAGCCAAGCCTGGACAGGGAACAATGAGCAGTTCTTC
NA	TRBV12-3/TRBV12-4	TRBJ1-5	few	CASSLWGPNQPQHF	TGTGCCAGCAGTTTATGGGGGCCCAACCAGCCCCAGCATTTT
TRBD1	TRBV20-1	TRBJ1-6	many	CSATGGIDNSPLHF	TGCAGTGCTACAGGGGGCATCGATAATTCACCCCTCCACTTT
NA	TRBV7-2	TRBJ2-3	many	CASSHQTRADTQYF	TGTGCCAGCAGCCACCAGACCCGGGCAGATACGCAGTATTTT
NA	TRBV20-1	TRBJ2-3	many	CSAPHRFSGGTDTQYF	TGCAGTGCTCCCCACCGGTTCAGTGGAGGCACAGATACGCAGTATTTT
NA	TRBV19	TRBJ2-1	NA	CASSIGQVGIEQFF	TGTGCCAGTAGTATAGGGCAGGTAGGGATTGAGCAGTTCTTC
NA	TRBV6-2/TRBV6-3	TRBJ2-7	many	CASSYWGNEQYF	TGTGCCAGCAGTTACTGGGGTAACGAGCAGTACTTC
TRBD1	TRBV7-9	TRBJ1-2	many	CASSFPGQTIGYTF	TGTGCCAGCAGCTTCCCGGGACAGACCATTGGCTACACCTTC
NA	TRBV10-3	TRBJ1-3	many	CAITRDKAGNTIYF	TGTGCCATCACCAGGGACAAGGCTGGAAACACCATATATTTT
TRBD2	TRBV7-2	TRBJ2-2	many	CASSFFPGGLTGELFF	TGTGCCAGCAGCTTTTTTCCGGGGGGGCTTACCGGGGAGCTGTTTTTT
NA	TRBV20-1	TRBJ2-7	many	CSASPLWRGPDEQYF	TGCAGTGCTAGTCCCCTCTGGCGGGGGCCCGACGAGCAGTACTTC
NA	TRBV29-1	TRBJ1-2	many	CSDLGDANYGYTF	TGCAGCGATTTAGGGGATGCTAACTATGGCTACACCTTC
NA	TRBV10-3	TRBJ1-2	many	CAISTVNYGYTF	TGTGCCATCAGCACAGTTAATTATGGCTACACCTTC
NA	TRBV5-1	TRBJ2-5	NA	CASSQQQETQYF	TGCGCCAGCAGCCAACAACAAGAGACCCAGTACTTC
NA	TRBV20-1	TRBJ2-3	many	CSARGTSTDTQYF	TGCAGTGCTAGGGGAACAAGCACAGATACGCAGTATTTT
NA	TRBV3-1	TRBJ2-3	many	CASSLRGGSTDTQYF	TGTGCCAGCAGCCTTAGGGGGGGTTCCACAGATACGCAGTATTTT
TRBD1	TRBV20-1	TRBJ2-5	many	CSAGQGAVGQETQYF	TGCAGTGCTGGTCAGGGGGCAGTAGGCCAAGAGACCCAGTACTTC
TRBD2	TRBV20-1	TRBJ2-7	many	CSASKGTSGYEQYF	TGCAGTGCTAGTAAGGGGACTAGCGGCTACGAGCAGTACTTC
TRBD1	TRBV6-5	TRBJ2-1	few	CASRPDRGAGNEQFF	TGTGCCAGCAGACCCGACAGGGGTGCAGGCAATGAGCAGTTCTTC
TRBD1	TRBV12-3/TRBV12-4	TRBJ1-2	many	CASSPYGTVNYGYTF	TGTGCCAGCAGTCCTTACGGGACAGTTAACTATGGCTACACCTTC
NA	TRBV3-1	TRBJ1-4	NA	CASSQDGQGNEKLFF	TGTGCCAGCAGCCAAGATGGGCAGGGCAATGAAAAACTGTTTTTT
NA	TRBV27	TRBJ2-3	many	CASSLSSFVSRGTDTQYF	TGTGCCAGCAGTTTATCGAGTTTTGTGTCTCGGGGCACAGATACGCAGTATTTT
TRBD1	TRBV3-1	TRBJ1-5	NA	CASSHTGDQPQHF	TGTGCCAGCAGCCACACAGGGGATCAGCCCCAGCATTTT
TRBD2	TRBV12-3/TRBV12-4	TRBJ2-3	many	CASSLGTSGDTQYF	TGTGCCAGCAGTTTGGGGACTAGCGGGGATACGCAGTATTTT
NA	TRBV27	TRBJ2-2	many	CASSSRYSSGELFF	TGTGCCAGCAGTTCCCGTTATAGTTCTGGGGAGCTGTTTTTT
NA	TRBV15	TRBJ2-7	many	CATSGTGSSYEQYF	TGTGCCACCAGCGGTACCGGGAGCTCCTACGAGCAGTACTTC
TRBD2	TRBV5-1	TRBJ2-1	many	CASSLDASGSWNEQFF	TGCGCCAGCAGCTTGGACGCTAGCGGGAGTTGGAATGAGCAGTTCTTC